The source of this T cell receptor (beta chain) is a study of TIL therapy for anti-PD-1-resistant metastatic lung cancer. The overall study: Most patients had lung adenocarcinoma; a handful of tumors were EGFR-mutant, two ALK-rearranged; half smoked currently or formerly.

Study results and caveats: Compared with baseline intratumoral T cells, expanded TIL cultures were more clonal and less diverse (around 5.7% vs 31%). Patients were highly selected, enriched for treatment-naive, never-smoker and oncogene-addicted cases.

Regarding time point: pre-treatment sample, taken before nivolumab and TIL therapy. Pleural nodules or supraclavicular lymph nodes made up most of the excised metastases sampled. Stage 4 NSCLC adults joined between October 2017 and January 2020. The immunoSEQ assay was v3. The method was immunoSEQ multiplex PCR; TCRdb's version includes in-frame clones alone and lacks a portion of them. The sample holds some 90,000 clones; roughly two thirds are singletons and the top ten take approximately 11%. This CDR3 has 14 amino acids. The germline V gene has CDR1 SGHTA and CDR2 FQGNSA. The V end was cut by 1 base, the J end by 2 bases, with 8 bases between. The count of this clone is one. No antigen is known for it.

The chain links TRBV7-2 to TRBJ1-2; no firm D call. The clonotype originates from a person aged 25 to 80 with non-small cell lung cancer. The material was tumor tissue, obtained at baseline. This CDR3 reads CASSLVSLNYGYTF. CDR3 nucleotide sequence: TGTGCCAGCAGCTTAGTTAGCCTAAACTATGGCTACACCTTC. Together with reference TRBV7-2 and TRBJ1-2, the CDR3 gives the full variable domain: GAGVSQSPSNKVTEKGKDVELRCDPISGHTALYWYRQSLGQGLEFLIYFQGNSAPDKSGLPSDRFSAERTGGSVSTLTIQRTQQEDSAVYLCASSLVSLNYGYTFGSGTRLTVV.